This TCR beta chain was recovered during a study of Ad26.COV2.S vaccination and SARS-CoV-2 variants. About the study: The trial was COV1001 and the donor's arm was Ad26.COV2.S. General study points: Spike-specific CD8+ and CD4+ T cell responses reportedly showed substantial breadth after vaccination.

Of note for this clone: What it recognizes is unknown.

CDR3 length: 15 amino acids. Looked up from germline, CDR1 is SGHAT and CDR2 is FQNNGV. The V and J ends lost 2 bases and 1 base respectively, with 9 bases between them. Sequencing used immunoSEQ multiplex PCR; TCRdb keeps in-frame clones, though not all of them. Of about 680,000 clones in the sample, around 92% were seen once. Sample treatment: about 20 received Ad26.COV2.S at low or high dose, single or two shots; five or six received placebo; per-sample allocation not given. Vaccine and placebo recipients were sampled on day 63 after the first injection. This adult donor, from Boston, was 18-55 years old.

The sequencing used peripheral blood, collected in a trial of Ad26.COV2.S vaccine versus placebo. The rearrangement uses TRBV11-2 and TRBJ2-1; the D gene is possibly TRBD2 (5 bases). The receptor comes from a person aged 18-65 years who received the Ad26.COV2.S COVID-19 vaccine or a placebo. CDR3 bases: TGTGCCAGCAGCTTAATCTCGGGGTCCTACAATGAGCAGTTCTTC. It encodes CASSLISGSYNEQFF.